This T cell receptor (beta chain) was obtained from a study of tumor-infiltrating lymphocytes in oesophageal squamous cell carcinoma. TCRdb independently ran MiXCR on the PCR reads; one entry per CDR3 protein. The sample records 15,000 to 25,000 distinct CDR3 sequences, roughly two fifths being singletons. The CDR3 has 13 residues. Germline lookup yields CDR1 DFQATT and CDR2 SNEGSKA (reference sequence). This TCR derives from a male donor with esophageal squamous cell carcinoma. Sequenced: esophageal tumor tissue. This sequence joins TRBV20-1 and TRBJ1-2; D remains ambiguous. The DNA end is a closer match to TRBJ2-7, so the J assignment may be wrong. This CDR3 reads CSARVIDTYEQYF. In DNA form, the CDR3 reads TGCAGTGCTAGAGTCATCGACACCTACGAGCAGTACTTC.